This T cell receptor beta chain was identified during a study of cytomegalovirus exposure and HLA in healthy donors. Overall study: Out of about 179 million T cells, an earlier analysis found some 110 million unique TCR beta sequences in total. Samples from HLA-typed donors yielded approximately 88 million unique TCRs in an early data release. Findings and caveats of the study: In a later analysis, DRB1 alleles had the most associated TCRs; HLA-C alleles the fewest. An analysis done earlier found most TCR beta V segments productive about 90% or about 30% of the time.

This clone was observed once. What it recognizes is unknown. The germline CDR1 and CDR2 sequences are SGHDT and YYEEEE. V was shortened by 5 bases and J by 4 bases, with 25 bases between the two germline ends. The CDR3 runs 18 residues. Primers for the PCR totalled 60 Vbeta and 13 Jbeta. Clones were sequenced by immunoSEQ multiplex PCR, and TCRdb holds only the in-frame ones, with some missing. The sample holds about 150,000 clones; nearly 80% are singletons and the top ten take over 10%. Sequences were obtained from PBMCs. The TCR sequence derives from a man aged 25 to 45 in good health and CMV-seropositive. V usage is TRBV5-6 and J usage is TRBJ2-4; possible D gene TRBD2, 6 bases. The CDR3 region has the DNA TGTGCCAGCAGTCCTGTGCGGGACTCCCTAAGTTGGAAAAACATTCAGTACTTC. Its translation is CASSPVRDSLSWKNIQYF.